This T cell receptor (beta chain) was captured by sequencing in a study of tumor-infiltrating lymphocytes in oesophageal squamous cell carcinoma. In TCRdb, the PCR reads were re-called with MiXCR into one record per CDR3 protein. This table holds over 10,000 distinct CDR3 sequences, about half found once. There are 13 residues in the CDR3. CDR1 and CDR2 (germline): SGHTA, FQGNSA. The sequencing sample was made of blood. This TCR was recovered from a female donor with esophageal squamous cell carcinoma. The chain couples TRBV7-2 to TRBJ2-5; D is perhaps TRBD2 (5 bases). The DNA end is more similar to TRBJ2-1, so the J call may be wrong. The CDR3 is CASSRGRRNEQFF. CDR3 in DNA: TGTGCCAGCAGCCGCGGGCGGCGAAATGAGCAGTTCTTC.